Each of the 15 T cell receptor beta chains below was sequenced from the same sample in a study of T cells after yellow fever vaccination. MiXCR, applied by TCRdb to the 5' RACE reads, yields one record per CDR3 protein. The sample records 450,000 to 550,000 distinct CDR3 sequences, about a fifth being singletons. This specimen consisted of PBMCs, obtained about 20 days after the first yellow fever vaccination. The receptors were sampled from a young man who received the YFV17D yellow fever vaccine.

The rearrangement links TRBV2 to TRBJ2-5, with a weak D call TRBD2 (6 bases). The CDR3 is 14 amino acids. Trimming took off 7 bases at V and 2 bases at J, with 14 bases between the two ends. From germline, CDR1 is SNHLY and CDR2 FYNNEI. The CDR3 sequence is CASKWAEGQETQYF. The CDR3 coding sequence is TGTGCCAGCAAATGGGCGGAGGGACAAGAGACCCAGTACTTC.

The rearrangement links TRBV9 to TRBJ2-7; TRBD2 matches at 8 bases. The CDR3 contains 17 residues. CDR1 and CDR2 from the germline V gene are SGDLS and YYNGEE. V was pared by 0 bases and J by 0 bases, with 8 bases of the junction left unmatched. The CDR3: CASSVAPGAGASYEQYF. The CDR3 nucleotides read TGTGCCAGCAGCGTAGCCCCTGGAGCGGGGGCCTCCTACGAGCAGTACTTC.

The chain carries TRBV29-1 and TRBJ2-3; D gene uncertain. CDR1 and CDR2 from the germline V gene are SQVTM and ANQGSEA. CDR3 length equals 14 residues. With 7 bases removed from V and 0 bases from J, the gap between germline ends came to 14 bases. The CDR3 bases are TGCAGCGCCGCTCGACCCATAAGCACAGATACGCAGTATTTT. Translation gives CSAARPISTDTQYF.

This clonotype was observed at least ten times. The chain recombines TRBV19 with TRBJ2-2; the match to TRBD1 covers 8 bases. Germline V lookup: CDR1 LNHDA, CDR2 SQIVND (reference sequence). V trimming: 10 bases; J trimming: 6 bases; junction bases outside the gene matches: 4. This CDR3 comprises 12 residues. CDR3 DNA: TGTGCCACCCAGGGGGCAGCCGGGGAGCTGTTTTTT. Encoded protein: CATQGAAGELFF.

This clonotype was detected only a few times. The V and J genes are TRBV6-2 or TRBV6-3 and TRBJ1-6, with a tentative D call TRBD1 (5 bases). With 5 bases removed from V and 9 bases from J, the gap between germline ends came to 17 bases. Germline CDR1 reads MNHEY; CDR2 reads SVGEGT. This CDR3 contains 15 residues. CDR3 sequence (DNA): TGTGCCAGCAGTCCGACCCGGAGGGGTCGTTCACCCCTCCACTTT. Protein: CASSPTRRGRSPLHF.

V gene TRBV5-1 combines with J gene TRBJ2-5; D possibly corresponds to TRBD1 (6 bases). This CDR3 has 16 residues. Trimming took off 4 bases at V and 0 bases at J, with 16 bases between the two ends. The germline CDR1 and CDR2 sequences are SGHRS and YFSETQ. CDR3 sequence (DNA): TGCGCCAGCAGCCCGGACAGAAGACAGTACCAAGAGACCCAGTACTTC. This translates into CASSPDRRQYQETQYF.

This clonotype was detected a few times. The CDR3 bases are TGTGCCAGCAGTCCAGGGCGTCGCACGGGGACTAGCGGGGGGACAGATACGCAGTATTTT. Translating it yields CASSPGRRTGTSGGTDTQYF. This chain uses TRBV6-2 or TRBV6-3 with TRBJ2-3, with 15 bases fitting TRBD2. The CDR3 has 20 residues. Trimming at V came to 5 bases and at J to 3 bases, leaving 15 bases not matched to a gene. The germline V gene encodes CDR1 MNHEY and CDR2 SVGEGT.

The rearrangement links TRBV29-1 to TRBJ1-2; D is perhaps TRBD1 (5 bases). The CDR3 has 12 amino acids. Trimming pared 6 bases from V and 3 bases from J, leaving 11 bases between. The germline V gene has CDR1 SQVTM and CDR2 ANQGSEA. CDR3 bases: TGCAGCGTCGTACAGGATTACTATGGCTACACCTTC. Translation gives CSVVQDYYGYTF.

This clonotype was detected ten times or more. The chain couples TRBV5-6 to TRBJ2-3; unclear D gene. The V gene's germline CDR1 is SGHDT and CDR2 YYEEEE. The CDR3 contains 16 residues. Deletions cut 3 bases from V and 0 bases from J, with 14 bases between. CDR3 in DNA: TGTGCCAGCAGCTCGCTGACTTTGGCTAGCACAGATACGCAGTATTTT. This sequence encodes CASSSLTLASTDTQYF.

This chain connects TRBV6-2 or TRBV6-3 to TRBJ2-3; tentatively, D is TRBD1 (6 bases). Germline V CDR1 and CDR2: MNHEY, SVGEGT. Trimming left V 7 bases short and J 5 bases short, with 16 bases between. CDR3 length: 14 amino acids. The CDR3 sequence is CASMINPRGDTQYF. In DNA, the CDR3 is TGTGCCAGCATGATCAACCCCAGGGGAGATACGCAGTATTTT.

The chain couples TRBV20-1 to TRBJ1-1; D is unclear. The CDR3 loop spans 13 amino acids. The V gene's germline CDR1 is DFQATT and CDR2 SNEGSKA (reference sequence). V was trimmed by 0 bases and J by 0 bases, leaving 5 bases between them. Here the CDR3 reads CSAREELNTEAFF. CDR3 coding DNA: TGCAGTGCTAGAGAAGAGTTGAACACTGAAGCTTTCTTT.

This clonotype was detected a few times. The V call is TRBV10-3, the J call TRBJ2-3; D uncertain. Germline V gene lookup returns CDR1 ENHRY and CDR2 SYGVKD. The CDR3 is 15 amino acids. The ends were cut back, 3 bases at V and 0 bases at J, with 10 bases in the middle. The CDR3 DNA sequence: TGTGCCATCAGTGAAAAGGCGATAAGCACAGATACGCAGTATTTT. This gives the protein CAISEKAISTDTQYF.

The chain employs TRBV12-3 or TRBV12-4 and TRBJ2-7; D remains ambiguous. The CDR3 is made up of 13 amino acids. Trimming took off 3 bases at V and 7 bases at J, with 13 bases between the two ends. CDR3 nucleotide sequence: TGTGCCAGCAGTTTCGGTACCCGCTGGGAGCAGTACGTC. This gives the protein CASSFGTRWEQYV.

The V call is TRBV12-3 or TRBV12-4, the J call TRBJ1-5; TRBD1 aligns across 9 bases. The ends lost 6 bases at V and 5 bases at J; junction bases unmatched: 14. The CDR3 totals 17 residues. CDR3 sequence: CASSRDRARGLDQPQHF. CDR3 nucleotide sequence: TGTGCCAGCAGCCGGGACAGGGCCAGGGGTTTAGATCAGCCCCAGCATTTT.

This clonotype was seen more than once but under ten times. This chain uses TRBV12-3 or TRBV12-4 with TRBJ2-2, with no clear D. Trimming took off 2 bases at V and 6 bases at J, with 7 bases between the two ends. The CDR3 length is 13 residues. The DNA for the CDR3 is TGTGCCAGCAGTTTACTAAGTTCCGGGGAGCTGTTTTTT. Encoded protein: CASSLLSSGELFF.